Presented here are 32 T cell receptor beta chains from one specimen sequenced in a study of blood T cell repertoires in COVID-19. Data came from immunoSEQ multiplex PCR; TCRdb stores just in-frame clones and leaves some out. The sample lists about 140,000 clones, under 85% seen once, with about 1.6% in the top ten. Sequencing was done on a sample of peripheral blood. These TCRs come from a human donor in a cohort sampled during active COVID-19.

The sample holds a few counts of this clone. This chain uses TRBV27 with TRBJ2-1; 7 bases are shared with TRBD1. Germline CDR1 and CDR2: MNHEY and SMNVEV (reference sequence). The J segment lost 4 bases and the V segment lost 5 bases, leaving 5 bases of the junction unmatched. This CDR3 region has 14 residues. This CDR3 is CASSEGAGYNEQFF. CDR3 nucleotide sequence: TGTGCCAGCAGTGAGGGGGCTGGTTACAATGAGCAGTTCTTC.

This clone has just one count. The chain recombines TRBV5-1 with TRBJ2-2; 8 positions match TRBD2. The CDR3 totals 15 residues. The germline gives CDR1 SGHRS, CDR2 YFSETQ. Germline trimming cut 5 bases from V and 5 bases from J; bases unmatched to any gene: 8. The CDR3 DNA sequence: TGCGCCAGCAGTGGGCTAGCGGGCAGGACCGGGGAGCTGTTTTTT. Translated: CASSGLAGRTGELFF. Combining the CDR3 with reference TRBV5-1 and TRBJ2-2 gives the whole variable domain KAGVTQTPRYLIKTRGQQVTLSCSPISGHRSVSWYQQTPGQGLQFLFEYFSETQRNKGNFPGRFSGRQFSNSRSEMNVSTLELGDSALYLCASSGLAGRTGELFFGEGSRLTVL.

The chain recombines TRBV6-5 with TRBJ2-5, with a possible D match to TRBD2 (5 bases). This CDR3 spans 13 amino acids. V was trimmed by 6 bases and J by 5 bases, leaving 13 bases between them. Germline V gives CDR1 MNHEY, CDR2 SVGAGI. DNA for the CDR3: TGTGCCAGCAGCCTCGGACTGGGGGAGACCCAGTACTTC. This codes for CASSLGLGETQYF.

J is TRBJ1-1 and V is TRBV19; the match to TRBD1 covers 7 bases. The CDR3 has 14 residues. The germline CDR1 and CDR2 sequences are LNHDA and SQIVND (reference sequence). Trimming at V came to 6 bases and at J to 4 bases, leaving 8 bases not matched to a gene. The CDR3 sequence is CASSAYNRGTEAFF. The CDR3 coding sequence is TGTGCCAGTAGCGCTTATAACAGGGGCACTGAAGCTTTCTTT.

This rearrangement joins TRBV6-5 to TRBJ1-2; weak D call: TRBD1 (6 bases). Germline values: CDR1 MNHEY, CDR2 SVGAGI. The ends were cut back, 7 bases at V and 2 bases at J, with 11 bases in the middle. This CDR3 contains 13 residues. The CDR3 DNA reads TGTGCCAGCAAGACAGGCGGCAACTATGGCTACACCTTC. Translating gives CASKTGGNYGYTF.

The V and J genes are TRBV5-1 and TRBJ2-2; D may be TRBD1 (6 bases). Germline V lookup: CDR1 SGHRS, CDR2 YFSETQ. Trimming took 0 bases from V and 4 from J, leaving 7 bases between them. This CDR3 has 14 residues. Here the CDR3 reads CASSLVGGTGELFF. DNA for the CDR3: TGCGCCAGCAGCTTGGTAGGGGGCACCGGGGAGCTGTTTTTT.

This clone was seen repeatedly, ten times or more. This chain links TRBV29-1 with TRBJ2-1, with 10 nucleotides matching TRBD2. Germline CDR1 reads SQVTM; CDR2 reads ANQGSEA. CDR3 size: 14 residues. Trimming cost V 3 bases and J 4 bases; bases outside gene matches: 3. CDR3 sequence (DNA): TGCAGCGTTGAGGGGACTAGCGAATACAATGAGCAGTTCTTC. It is translated as CSVEGTSEYNEQFF.

V and J are TRBV5-1 and TRBJ2-1; 8 nucleotides align to TRBD2. V lost 4 bases, J lost 4 bases, and 4 bases stayed unmatched. Germline loops: CDR1 SGHRS, CDR2 YFSETQ. This CDR3 is built from 14 residues. The CDR3 reads CASSKTSAYNEQFF. CDR3 in DNA: TGCGCCAGCAGCAAGACTAGCGCTTACAATGAGCAGTTCTTC.

The V and J genes are TRBV3-1 (or the pseudogene TRBV3-2) and TRBJ1-3, with no clear D. Trimming took off 0 bases at V and 3 bases at J, with 9 bases between the two ends. The CDR3 runs to 15 residues. Germline V lookup: CDR1 LGHDT, CDR2 YNNKEL (reference sequence). The CDR3: CASSQDLMVGNTIYF. CDR3 DNA sequence: TGTGCCAGCAGCCAAGATCTAATGGTTGGAAACACCATATATTTT.

The chain couples TRBV5-4 to TRBJ2-5; 13 bases are shared with TRBD2. Germline assignment: CDR1 SGHNT and CDR2 YYREEE (reference sequence). V shed 2 bases and J 9 bases; nucleotides not matched to a gene: 7. The CDR3 is 15 amino acids. This CDR3 is CASSFTSGRAGAQYF. The CDR3 DNA reads as TGTGCCAGCAGCTTCACTAGCGGGAGGGCCGGGGCCCAGTACTTC. The variable domain in full, completed from reference TRBV5-4 and TRBJ2-5, reads ETGVTQSPTHLIKTRGQQVTLRCSSQSGHNTVSWYQQALGQGPQFIFQYYREEENGRGNFPPRFSGLQFPNYSSELNVNALELDDSALYLCASSFTSGRAGAQYFGPGTRLLVL.

This clone was recorded a few times. V is TRBV6-5 and J is TRBJ2-7; possibly TRBD2 for D (6 bases). Trimming stripped 6 bases from V and 2 bases from J, with 14 bases between. CDR1 is MNHEY and CDR2 is SVGAGI in the germline V gene. The CDR3 has 14 amino acids. CDR3 DNA: TGTGCCAGCAGGGCAGGCGGGACTGCCTACGAGCAGTACTTC. Translation: CASRAGGTAYEQYF.

The CDR3: CASSFGGGRLEQYF. In DNA, the CDR3 is TGTGCCAGCAGCTTTGGGGGGGGTCGCCTCGAGCAGTACTTC. The chain carries TRBV7-2 and TRBJ2-7, with 7 bases lining up with TRBD2. The germline V gene encodes CDR1 SGHTA and CDR2 FQGNSA. This CDR3 is 14 amino acids long. V shed 3 bases, J shed 6 bases, and the junction held 8 bases outside the gene matches.

The J gene is TRBJ2-1, the V gene TRBV6-5; no firm D call. CDR1 MNHEY and CDR2 SVGAGI come from the germline V gene. The CDR3 extends over 12 amino acids. Trimming removed 6 bases at V and 6 bases at J, with 9 bases between. CDR3 region: CASSRVGNEQFF. The CDR3 DNA is TGTGCCAGCAGCCGCGTCGGCAATGAGCAGTTCTTC.

The chain joins TRBV3-1 (or the pseudogene TRBV3-2) to TRBJ2-6; 13 nucleotides line up with TRBD2. The ends lost 0 bases at V and 3 bases at J; junction bases unmatched: 11. CDR3 length equals 21 residues. The germline gives CDR1 LGHDT, CDR2 YNNKEL (reference sequence). The CDR3 nucleotides are TGTGCCAGCAGCCAAGATCTGGGGAGGACTAGCGGGAGTCTTGGGGCCAACGTCCTGACTTTC. It specifies CASSQDLGRTSGSLGANVLTF.

In its sample, this clone was seen a few times. The chain combines TRBV18 with TRBJ1-6; no reliable D call. The CDR3 runs to 13 residues. Germline CDR1 and CDR2: KGHSH and LQKENI. V was cut by 8 bases and J by 1 base, with 6 bases left in between. CDR3 nucleotides: TGTGCCAGCGGTCAGTCCTATAATTCACCCCTCCACTTT. Translated: CASGQSYNSPLHF.

The rearrangement uses TRBV25-1 and TRBJ1-1; the D is unclear. The V end was cut by 3 bases, the J end by 4 bases, with 15 bases between. Germline V gene lookup returns CDR1 MGHDK and CDR2 SYGVNS. This CDR3 has 15 amino acids. The CDR3 DNA follows: TGTGCCAGCAGTGATACCGGGTGGCGGAGCACTGAAGCTTTCTTT. It encodes CASSDTGWRSTEAFF.

The chain employs TRBV29-1 and TRBJ2-7, with D perhaps matching TRBD2 (6 bases). Germline CDR1 SQVTM, CDR2 ANQGSEA. The V and J ends lost 3 bases and 2 bases respectively, with 20 bases between them. The CDR3 runs 16 residues. CDR3 nucleotides: TGCAGCGTTGAGTTAGTCGGGGGAATTTTCCCCTACGAGCAGTACTTC. Amino acid sequence: CSVELVGGIFPYEQYF.

The gene calls are TRBV7-2 and TRBJ2-1, with D unresolved. Trimming stripped 5 bases from V and 6 bases from J, with 17 bases between. This CDR3 contains 15 residues. Germline loops: CDR1 SGHTA, CDR2 FQGNSA. The CDR3 DNA follows: TGTGCCAGCAGCCCTCGCAGCGCCGACCCCAATGAGCAGTTCTTC. As protein: CASSPRSADPNEQFF.

This chain connects TRBV30 to TRBJ2-1; 12 bases match TRBD2. V dropped 2 bases and J dropped 8; count of bases not matched to a gene: 10. CDR3 length: 16 residues. Germline CDR1 is GTSNPN and CDR2 is SVGIG (reference sequence). CDR3 sequence reads: CAWSPPLAGGTDEQFF. Here the CDR3 DNA reads TGTGCCTGGAGTCCCCCCCTAGCGGGAGGGACGGATGAGCAGTTCTTC.

The chain joins TRBV11-2 to TRBJ2-7; D might be TRBD1 (5 bases). In germline, CDR1 is SGHAT, CDR2 FQNNGV. V dropped 3 bases and J dropped 0 bases, with 12 bases sitting between them. The CDR3 sequence is 15 residues long. DNA of the CDR3: TGTGCCAGCAGCTTTACAGGCGCCACCTCCTACGAGCAGTACTTC. Translating it yields CASSFTGATSYEQYF.

In this sample, this clone turned up a few times. This chain connects TRBV6-6 to TRBJ2-3, with 7 bases aligning to TRBD1. V was pared by 2 bases and J by 2 bases, with 4 bases of the junction left unmatched. This CDR3 comprises 15 residues. Germline V gives CDR1 MNHNY, CDR2 SVGAGI (reference sequence). The CDR3: CASSYLDRATDTQYF. As DNA, the CDR3 is TGTGCCAGCAGTTACCTTGACAGGGCCACAGATACGCAGTATTTT.

The rearrangement links TRBV9 to TRBJ2-1, with no clear D. This CDR3 spans 14 amino acids. Trimming pared 0 bases from V and 8 bases from J, leaving 12 bases between. Germline-derived CDR1 and CDR2 are SGDLS and YYNGEE. The DNA of the CDR3 is TGTGCCAGCAGCGTAGTCTCCTTTGGCTATGAGCAGTTCTTC. Its translation: CASSVVSFGYEQFF.

About this clone: Sequence at one end of the junction differs from germline and may be a read error. The DNA of the CDR3 is TGTGCTAGCAGAACGGGACAGGGGTACACCGGGGAGCTGTTTTTT. Its protein product is CASRTGQGYTGELFF. V and J are TRBV7-7 and TRBJ2-2; TRBD1 agrees at 10 bases. Germline values: CDR1 SSHAT, CDR2 FNYEAQ (reference sequence). The CDR3 consists of 15 residues. The entire variable domain, with the rest obtained from reference TRBV7-7 and TRBJ2-2, is as follows: GAGVSQSPRYKVTKRGQDVTLRCDPISSHATLYWYQQALGQGPEFLTYFNYEAQPDKSGLPSDRFSAERPEGSISTLTIQRTEQRDSAMYRCASRTGQGYTGELFFGEGSRLTVL.

The rearrangement uses TRBV9 and TRBJ2-7; D gene unclear. CDR3 size: 14 residues. Germline assignment: CDR1 SGDLS and CDR2 YYNGEE. The V and J ends lost 0 bases and 0 bases respectively, with 7 bases between them. The CDR3 is CASSVDVYSYEQYF. Here the CDR3 DNA reads TGTGCCAGCAGCGTAGATGTCTACTCCTACGAGCAGTACTTC. The full variable domain, completed using reference TRBV9 and TRBJ2-7, is DSGVTQTPKHLITATGQRVTLRCSPRSGDLSVYWYQQSLDQGLQFLIQYYNGEERAKGNILERFSAQQFPDLHSELNLSSLELGDSALYFCASSVDVYSYEQYFGPGTRLTVT.

The gene calls are TRBV18 and TRBJ1-4; TRBD1 agrees at 9 bases. The CDR3 sequence is 15 residues long. Germline V gene lookup returns CDR1 KGHSH and CDR2 LQKENI. The junction had 7 bases not matched to a gene; V was cut back by 3 bases and J by 8 bases. Written as DNA, the CDR3 is TGTGCCAGCTCACCCGGACAGGGGAAATTGGAAAAACTGTTTTTT. Amino acid sequence: CASSPGQGKLEKLFF.

The V gene is TRBV19, the J gene TRBJ1-1; D is uncertain. The germline V and J ends were trimmed by 8 bases and 3 bases, with 13 bases remaining between them. This CDR3 region has 13 residues. CDR1 LNHDA and CDR2 SQIVND come from the germline V gene (reference sequence). The CDR3 nucleotides are TGTGCCAGTGGGAGAGGTGCGGACACTGAAGCTTTCTTT. Protein product: CASGRGADTEAFF.

This clone was detected only once. The CDR3 sequence is CASSLAGLVYGYTF. The CDR3 nucleotides are TGTGCCAGCAGTTTAGCTGGGCTGGTCTATGGCTACACCTTC. The chain links TRBV28 to TRBJ1-2; D not certain. The CDR3 covers 14 residues. The V gene's germline CDR1 is MDHEN and CDR2 SYDVKM. V shed 2 bases and J shed 4 bases, with 11 bases lying between them.

The chain couples TRBV28 to TRBJ2-1; 7 nucleotides match TRBD2. From germline, CDR1 is MDHEN and CDR2 SYDVKM. V lost 8 bases to trimming and J lost 4 bases; unmatched junction nucleotides: 23. The CDR3 consists of 19 residues. The CDR3 nucleotides read TGTGCCAGCCTCAGGGTCCTTAGCTTAACGGGAGGCCTTTACAATGAGCAGTTCTTC. Its translation is CASLRVLSLTGGLYNEQFF. Using reference TRBV28 and TRBJ2-1 for the parts outside the CDR3, the full variable domain is DVKVTQSSRYLVKRTGEKVFLECVQDMDHENMFWYRQDPGLGLRLIYFSYDVKMKEKGDIPEGYSVSREKKERFSLILESASTNQTSMYLCASLRVLSLTGGLYNEQFFGPGTRLTVL.

V and J are TRBV30 and TRBJ2-5; possibly TRBD1 for D (5 bases). V shed 1 base and J shed 6 bases, with 18 bases lying between them. This CDR3 has 15 amino acids. The germline gives CDR1 GTSNPN, CDR2 SVGIG (reference sequence). CDR3 in amino acids: CAWSGSLGVLKTQYF. Written as DNA, the CDR3 is TGTGCCTGGAGTGGAAGCCTAGGGGTCTTGAAGACCCAGTACTTC. Looking up the rest from reference TRBV30 and TRBJ2-5 gives the full variable domain: SQTIHQWPATLVQPVGSPLSLECTVEGTSNPNLYWYRQAAGRGLQLLFYSVGIGQISSEVPQNLSASRPQDRQFILSSKKLLLSDSGFYLCAWSGSLGVLKTQYFGPGTRLLVL.

This sequence joins TRBV7-2 and TRBJ1-2; D remains unclear. The germline V gene has CDR1 SGHTA and CDR2 FQGNSA. Deletions cut 5 bases from V and 4 bases from J, with 14 bases between. This CDR3 has 14 residues. CDR3 protein: CASSPGPNGYGYTF. Here the CDR3 DNA reads TGTGCCAGCAGCCCTGGGCCTAATGGCTATGGCTACACCTTC.

This sequence joins TRBV6-5 and TRBJ2-1; 10 bases are shared with TRBD1. V shed 6 bases, J shed 8 bases, and the junction held 7 bases outside the gene matches. The V gene's germline CDR1 is MNHEY and CDR2 SVGAGI. This CDR3 is 14 amino acids long. CDR3 sequence: CASSLMTGGHEQFF. CDR3 DNA sequence: TGTGCCAGCAGCCTAATGACAGGGGGCCATGAGCAGTTCTTC.

This chain connects TRBV28 to TRBJ2-5, with 7 bases identical to TRBD1. The V segment lost 6 bases and the J segment 4 bases; nucleotides outside the gene matches: 5. CDR1 is MDHEN and CDR2 is SYDVKM in the germline V gene. The CDR3 contains 13 residues. The CDR3 sequence is CASRTAGGETQYF. In DNA, the CDR3 is TGTGCCAGCAGAACTGCAGGGGGAGAGACCCAGTACTTC.